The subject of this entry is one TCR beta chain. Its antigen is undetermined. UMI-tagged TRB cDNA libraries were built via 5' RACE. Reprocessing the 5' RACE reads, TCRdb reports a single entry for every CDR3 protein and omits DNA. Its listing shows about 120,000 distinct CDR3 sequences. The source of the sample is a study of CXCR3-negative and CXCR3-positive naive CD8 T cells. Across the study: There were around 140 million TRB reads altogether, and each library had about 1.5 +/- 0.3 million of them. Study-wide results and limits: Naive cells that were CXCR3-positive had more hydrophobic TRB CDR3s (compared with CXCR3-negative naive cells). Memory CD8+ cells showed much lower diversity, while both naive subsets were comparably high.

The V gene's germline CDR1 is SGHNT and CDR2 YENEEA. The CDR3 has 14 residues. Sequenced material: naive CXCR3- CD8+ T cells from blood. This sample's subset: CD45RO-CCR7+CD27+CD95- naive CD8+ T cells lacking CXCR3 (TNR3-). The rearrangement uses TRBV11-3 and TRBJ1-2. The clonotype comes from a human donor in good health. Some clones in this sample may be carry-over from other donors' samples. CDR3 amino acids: CASSRGGTNYGYTF.